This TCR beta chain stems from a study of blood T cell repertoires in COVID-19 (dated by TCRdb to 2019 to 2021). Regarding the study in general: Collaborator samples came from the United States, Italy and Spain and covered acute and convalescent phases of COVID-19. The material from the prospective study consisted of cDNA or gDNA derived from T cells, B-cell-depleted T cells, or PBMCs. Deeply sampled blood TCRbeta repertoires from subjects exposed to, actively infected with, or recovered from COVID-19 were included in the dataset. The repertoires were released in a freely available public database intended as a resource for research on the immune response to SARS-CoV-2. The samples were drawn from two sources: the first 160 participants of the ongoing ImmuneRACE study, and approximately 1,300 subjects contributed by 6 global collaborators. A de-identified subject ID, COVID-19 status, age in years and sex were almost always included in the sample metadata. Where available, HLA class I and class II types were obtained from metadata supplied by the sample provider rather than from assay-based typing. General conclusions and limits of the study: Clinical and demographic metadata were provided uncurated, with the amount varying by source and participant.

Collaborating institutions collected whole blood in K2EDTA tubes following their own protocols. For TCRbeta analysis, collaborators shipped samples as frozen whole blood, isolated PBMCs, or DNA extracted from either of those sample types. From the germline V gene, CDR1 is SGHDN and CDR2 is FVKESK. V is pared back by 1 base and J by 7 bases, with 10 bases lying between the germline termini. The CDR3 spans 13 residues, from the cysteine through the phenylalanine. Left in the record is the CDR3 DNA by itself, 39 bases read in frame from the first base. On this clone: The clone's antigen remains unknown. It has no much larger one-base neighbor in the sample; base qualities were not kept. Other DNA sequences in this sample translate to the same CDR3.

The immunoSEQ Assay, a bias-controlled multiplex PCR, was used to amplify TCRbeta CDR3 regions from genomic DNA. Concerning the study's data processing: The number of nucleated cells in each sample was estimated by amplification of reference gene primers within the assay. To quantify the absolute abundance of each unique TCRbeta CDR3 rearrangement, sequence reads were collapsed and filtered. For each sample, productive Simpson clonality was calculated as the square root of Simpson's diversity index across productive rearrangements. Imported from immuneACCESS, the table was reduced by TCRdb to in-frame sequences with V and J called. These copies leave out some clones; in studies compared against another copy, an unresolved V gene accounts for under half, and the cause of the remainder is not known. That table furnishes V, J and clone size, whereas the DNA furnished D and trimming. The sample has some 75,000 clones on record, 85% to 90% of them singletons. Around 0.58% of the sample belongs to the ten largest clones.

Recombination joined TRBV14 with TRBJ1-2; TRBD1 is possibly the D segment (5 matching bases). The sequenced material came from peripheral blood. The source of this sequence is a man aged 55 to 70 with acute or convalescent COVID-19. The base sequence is TGTGCCAGCAGCCAAGCGCGGGGCTCTGGCTACACCTTC. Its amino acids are CASSQARGSGYTF.